The present T cell receptor (beta chain) was sequenced within a study of Ad26.COV2.S vaccination and SARS-CoV-2 variants. Study results and limitations: People given the vaccine had a wider spike-specific TCR breadth than placebo recipients did.

The treatment is: approximately 18 received Ad26.COV2.S at low or high dose, single or two shots; a few received placebo; per-sample allocation not given. On day 63 after the first injection, vaccine and placebo recipients gave samples. Between the trimmed V and J ends, which lost 1 base and 2 bases, there was a span of 9 bases. The CDR3 consists of 15 residues. CDR1 is SGHRS and CDR2 is YFSETQ in the germline V gene. Clones were sequenced by immunoSEQ multiplex PCR, and TCRdb holds only the in-frame ones, with some missing. The data show 400,000 to 450,000 clones, around 90% seen once. To note about this clone: Antigen specificity is unknown.

The sequencing here drew on peripheral blood, taken in a trial of Ad26.COV2.S vaccine versus placebo. The source of this sequence is a person between 18 and 65 years old who received the Ad26.COV2.S COVID-19 vaccine or a placebo. The chain combines TRBV5-1 with TRBJ2-2; D gene unclear. The CDR3 is CASSLIKLNTGELFF. Written as DNA, the CDR3 is TGCGCCAGCAGCTTGATCAAGTTAAACACCGGGGAGCTGTTTTTT.